Listed below are T cell receptor beta chains from one sample, sequenced in a study of tumor-infiltrating lymphocytes in oesophageal squamous cell carcinoma. TCRdb fed the PCR reads into MiXCR, producing one record per CDR3 protein. In the table there are 15,000 to 20,000 distinct CDR3 sequences, about 45% of which are singletons. The sequenced material came from esophageal tumor tissue. These receptors all stem from a male donor with esophageal squamous cell carcinoma. Both conserved end residues are part of each CDR3. A D gene is named only where the DNA matches it firmly. Clone size, where shown, is once, few, many, or a class for clones that have expanded.

clone size | J gene | D gene | V gene | CDR3 protein | CDR3 DNA
medium-sized | TRBJ2-2 | - | TRBV7-7 | CASSLDGANTGELFF | TGTGCTAGCAGCTTGGACGGAGCGAACACCGGGGAGCTGTTTTTT
- | TRBJ2-5 | TRBD2 | TRBV7-6 | CASSLAGLAGGQETQYF | TGTGCTAGCAGCTTAGCGGGGCTAGCGGGGGGGCAAGAGACCCAGTACTTC
- | TRBJ2-7 | - | TRBV19 | CASRPGGTYEQYF | TGTGCCAGTAGGCCCGGGGGCACCTACGAGCAGTACTTC
- | TRBJ1-4 | - | TRBV7-6 | CASSPGRVNANEKLFF | TGTGCCAGCAGTCCTGGGAGGGTTAATGCTAATGAAAAACTGTTTTTT
- | TRBJ2-1 | TRBD2 | TRBV28 | CASSAPPGTSASSYNEQFF | TGTGCCAGCAGTGCCCCCCCTGGGACTAGCGCCTCATCCTACAATGAGCAGTTCTTC
few | TRBJ2-1 | TRBD1 | TRBV19 | CASTETRGTGGNEQFF | TGTGCCAGTACCGAGACCCGGGGGACAGGGGGGAATGAGCAGTTCTTC
large | TRBJ2-7 | - | TRBV7-2 | CASSSDSYNSPLHF | TGTGCCAGCAGCTCGGACAGTTATAATTCACCCCTCCACTTC
many | TRBJ1-6 | - | TRBV7-9 | CASSSPNSPLHF | TGTGCCAGCAGCTCTCCTAATTCACCCCTCCACTTT
- | TRBJ2-7 | - | TRBV5-1 | CASSSNTGLSSSYEQYF | TGCGCCAGCAGCTCCAACACGGGACTCTCGAGCTCCTACGAGCAGTACTTC
- | TRBJ1-3 | TRBD1 | TRBV7-8 | CASSSGTGGSGNTIYF | TGTGCCAGCAGCTCCGGGACAGGGGGCTCTGGAAACACCATATATTTT
- | TRBJ2-7 | - | TRBV7-4 | CASRADYLEYEQYF | TGTGCCAGCAGAGCCGATTACCTAGAGTACGAGCAGTACTTC
many | TRBJ2-6 | - | TRBV5-6 | CASSFGSGANVLTF | TGTGCCAGCAGCTTTGGTTCTGGGGCCAACGTCCTGACTTTC
- | TRBJ2-5 | - | TRBV7-4 | CASSLCLTRQETQYF | TGTGCCAGCAGCTTATGTTTGACACGACAAGAGACCCAGTACTTC
- | TRBJ2-7 | - | TRBV7-6 | CASSLASLGEQYF | TGTGCCAGCAGCTTAGCCTCTCTCGGCGAGCAGTACTTC
many | TRBJ2-5 | - | TRBV2 | CASSEPDLEVETQYF | TGTGCCAGCAGTGAACCCGACTTAGAGGTGGAGACCCAGTACTTC
medium-sized | TRBJ2-7 | TRBD2 | TRBV7-8 | CASSLLGTSVWYEQYF | TGTGCCAGCAGCCTACTCGGCACTAGCGTGTGGTACGAGCAGTACTTC
many | TRBJ2-1 | TRBD2 | TRBV5-4 | CASSLNSGGALYNEQFF | TGTGCCAGCAGCTTGAATAGCGGGGGGGCCCTATACAATGAGCAGTTCTTC
medium-sized | TRBJ2-1 | - | TRBV6-1 | CASSPRSPGLYSYNEQFF | TGTGCCAGCAGTCCTAGGTCGCCAGGACTGTACTCCTACAATGAGCAGTTCTTC
many | TRBJ2-1 | TRBD2 | TRBV6-2/TRBV6-3 | CASRLLGPGTRGTNEQFF | TGTGCCAGCAGATTACTGGGGCCCGGGACTAGAGGTACCAATGAGCAGTTCTTC
- | TRBJ2-1 | - | TRBV7-6 | CASSRGQRGEQFF | TGTGCCAGCAGTCGAGGGCAAAGGGGTGAGCAGTTCTTC
- | TRBJ2-7 | TRBD2 | TRBV5-3 | CASSFSRTSGEQYF | TGTGCCAGCAGCTTTTCCCGGACTAGCGGAGAGCAGTACTTC
- | TRBJ2-5 | - | TRBV11-1 | CASSLGIVGETQYF | TGTGCCAGCAGCTTGGGAATAGTGGGGGAGACCCAGTACTTC
- | TRBJ2-7 | TRBD2 | TRBV6-6 | CASSYPIWASGSGLPLYEQYF | TGTGCCAGCAGTTACCCAATTTGGGCTAGCGGGAGTGGTCTCCCTCTCTACGAGCAGTACTTC
once | TRBJ2-7 | TRBD1 | TRBV7-6 | CASSLQGVSYEQYF | TGTGCCAGCAGCTTACAGGGGGTCTCCTACGAGCAGTACTTT
- | TRBJ1-5 | - | TRBV6-1 | CASYEGGNQSQHF | TGTGCCAGCTACGAAGGGGGGAATCAGTCCCAGCATTTT
- | TRBJ1-6 | - | TRBV28 | CASRRDTPSDSPLHF | TGTGCCAGCAGGAGGGACACTCCCTCGGATTCACCCCTCCACTTT
- | TRBJ2-3 | - | TRBV7-2 | CASRGPLSTDTQYF | TGTGCCAGCAGGGGTCCTCTAAGCACAGATACGCAGTATTTT
- | TRBJ2-1 | TRBD2 | TRBV7-3 | CASSSPTSGGRAYNEQFF | TGTGCCAGCAGCTCACCGACTAGCGGGGGCCGAGCTTACAATGAGCAGTTCTTC
many | TRBJ1-5 | - | TRBV12-3/TRBV12-4 | CASTPGGQPQHF | TGTGCCAGCACCCCCGGGGGCCAGCCCCAGCATTTT